The subject of this entry is one TCR beta chain. Its antigen remains undetermined. No quality values exist for individual bases; no much larger clone is one base distant. The data derive from a study of blood T cell repertoires in COVID-19 (dated by TCRdb to the early 2020s). At the level of the whole study: Samples from collaborators originated in the United States, Italy and Spain and spanned both the acute and convalescent phases of COVID-19. Subjects who had been exposed to COVID-19, were actively infected with it, or had recovered from it provided the deeply sampled blood TCRbeta repertoires that made up the dataset. The samples were drawn from the first 160 participants of the ongoing ImmuneRACE study and from 1,254 subjects provided by 6 global collaborators. Where available, HLA class I and class II types were obtained from metadata supplied by the sample provider rather than from assay-based typing. The repertoires were released in a freely available public database intended as a resource for research on the immune response to SARS-CoV-2. Nearly every sample came with metadata listing a de-identified subject ID, COVID-19 status, age in years and sex. The material from the prospective study consisted of cDNA or gDNA derived from T cells, B-cell-depleted T cells, or PBMCs. What the study reported, not specific to this receptor: How much clinical and demographic metadata was included differed by source and by participant, and the metadata was provided uncurated.

From the cysteine through the phenylalanine, the CDR3 covers 13 amino acids. Just the 39-base CDR3 DNA is kept, in frame starting at base 1. CDR1 and CDR2 are read off the germline V gene (reference sequence) as SEHNR and FQNEAQ. V is cut by 3 bases and J by 4 bases, and the space between the germline ends is 8 bases. Each collaborating institution followed its own protocols to collect whole blood in K2EDTA tubes. For TCRbeta analysis, collaborator samples were shipped as frozen whole blood, as isolated PBMCs, or as DNA extracted from either sample type. TCRbeta CDR3 regions were amplified from genomic DNA by means of the immunoSEQ Assay, a bias-controlled multiplex PCR. As for how the authors treated the data: Within the assay, amplification of reference gene primers was used to estimate how many nucleated cells each sample contained. To quantify the absolute abundance of each unique TCRbeta CDR3 rearrangement, sequence reads were collapsed and filtered. For each sample, productive Simpson clonality was calculated as the square root of Simpson's diversity index across productive rearrangements. Held by TCRdb, this immuneACCESS table contains in-frame sequences only and omits some clones. Under half of the omission traces to an unresolved V gene where checked; the cause of the rest is unknown. V, J and clone size are those of that table, while D and trimming were read from the DNA. The sample table records around 220,000 clones; around 90% of these occur just once. Around 1.5% of the sample is held by the ten biggest clonotypes.

The sequencing sample was made of peripheral blood. Recombination joined TRBV7-9 with TRBJ2-3, with TRBD2 tentatively as D gene (6 bases match). The TCR was taken from a man between 18 and 29 years old with active or convalescent COVID-19. CDR3 region: CASSFGGADTQYF. The sequenced DNA: TGTGCCAGCAGCTTCGGGGGAGCAGATACGCAGTATTTT. The reference TRBV7-9 and TRBJ2-3 proteins fill in what lies around the CDR3, so the full variable domain reads DTGVSQNPRHKITKRGQNVTFRCDPISEHNRLYWYRQTLGQGPEFLTYFQNEAQLEKSRLLSDRFSAERPKGSFSTLEIQRTEQGDSAMYLCASSFGGADTQYFGPGTRLTVL.